This TCR beta chain was observed in a study of T cell changes during pregnancy in multiple sclerosis. This table comes from immunoSEQ multiplex PCR, and its TCRdb copy is limited to in-frame clones, with some not included. The sample contains around 50,000 clones, 80% to 95% of which appear only once. With respect to this clone: This same CDR3 is encoded by further DNA sequences in the sample.

This CDR3 has 14 residues. Germline V gene lookup returns CDR1 MDHEN and CDR2 SYDVKM. The J segment lost 0 bases and the V segment lost 3 bases, leaving 2 bases of the junction unmatched. Source: CD4+ T cells from peripheral blood mononuclear cells, taken after pregnancy. The chain links TRBV28 to TRBJ2-7, with 7 positions matching TRBD2. The sequence was collected from a female donor in good health, enrolled as a control in a pregnancy study. CDR3 in DNA: TGTGCCAGCAGTTTGGGGGGGAGCTCCTACGAGCAGTACTTC. It codes for CASSLGGSSYEQYF.